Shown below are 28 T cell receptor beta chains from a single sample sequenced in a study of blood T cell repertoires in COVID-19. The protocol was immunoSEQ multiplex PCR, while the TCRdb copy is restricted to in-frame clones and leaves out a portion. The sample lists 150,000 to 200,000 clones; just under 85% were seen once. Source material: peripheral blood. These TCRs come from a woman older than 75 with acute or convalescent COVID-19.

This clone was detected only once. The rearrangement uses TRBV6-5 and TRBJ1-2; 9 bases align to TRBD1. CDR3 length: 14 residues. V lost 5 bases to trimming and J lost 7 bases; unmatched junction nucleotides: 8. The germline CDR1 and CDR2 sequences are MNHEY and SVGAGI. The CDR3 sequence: CASSTDRDRVGYTF. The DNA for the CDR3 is TGTGCCAGCAGTACCGATCGGGACAGGGTTGGCTACACCTTC.

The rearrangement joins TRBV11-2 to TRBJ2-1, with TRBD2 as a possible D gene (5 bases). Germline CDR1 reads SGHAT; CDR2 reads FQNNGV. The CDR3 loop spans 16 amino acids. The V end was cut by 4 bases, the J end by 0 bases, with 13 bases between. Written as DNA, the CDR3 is TGTGCCAGCAGCTCCCCGGCGGGCAGCTCCTACAATGAGCAGTTCTTC. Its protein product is CASSSPAGSSYNEQFF.

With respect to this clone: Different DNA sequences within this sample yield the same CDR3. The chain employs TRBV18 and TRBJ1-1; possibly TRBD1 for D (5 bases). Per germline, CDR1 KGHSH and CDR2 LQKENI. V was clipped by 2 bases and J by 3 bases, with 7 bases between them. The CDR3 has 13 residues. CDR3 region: CASSPVRDTEAFF. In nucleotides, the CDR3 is TGTGCCAGCTCACCAGTCAGGGACACTGAAGCTTTCTTT.

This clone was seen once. The CDR3 DNA reads TGTGCCAGCTCACCGACTATCTCCTACGAGCAGTACTTC. Translation: CASSPTISYEQYF. This chain joins TRBV18 and TRBJ2-7; D is possibly TRBD2 (5 bases). Germline V lookup: CDR1 KGHSH, CDR2 LQKENI. This CDR3 region has 13 residues. The V gene lost 3 bases and the J gene lost 0 bases, with 6 bases spanning the gap.

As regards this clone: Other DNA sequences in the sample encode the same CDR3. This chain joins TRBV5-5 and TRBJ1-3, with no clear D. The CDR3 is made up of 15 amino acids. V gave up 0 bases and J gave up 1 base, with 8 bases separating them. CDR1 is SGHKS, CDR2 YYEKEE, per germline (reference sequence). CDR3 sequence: CASSLDSGSGNTIYF. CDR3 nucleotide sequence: TGTGCCAGCAGCTTGGATTCGGGGTCTGGAAACACCATATATTTT.

The CDR3 coding sequence is TGTGCCAGCAGCTTAGCGGGGGACAGCTTCTACGAGCAGTACTTC. It yields the protein CASSLAGDSFYEQYF. The rearrangement links TRBV7-8 to TRBJ2-7; 7 bases agree with TRBD1. V lost 0 bases, J lost 3 bases, and 5 bases stayed unmatched. This CDR3 contains 15 residues. Germline CDR1 is SGHVS and CDR2 is FQNEAQ.

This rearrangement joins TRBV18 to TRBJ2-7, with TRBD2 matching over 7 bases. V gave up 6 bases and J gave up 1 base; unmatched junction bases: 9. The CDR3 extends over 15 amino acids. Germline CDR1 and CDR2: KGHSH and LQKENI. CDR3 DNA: TGTGCCAGCTCCCCATCTAGCGGCCCGTCCTACGAGCAGTACTTC. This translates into CASSPSSGPSYEQYF.

This CDR3 is CASSPRQSTDTQYF. DNA of the CDR3: TGTGCCAGCAGCCCCCGACAGAGCACAGATACGCAGTATTTT. The gene calls are TRBV5-4 and TRBJ2-3, with a tentative D call TRBD1 (5 bases). Trimming pared 4 bases from V and 0 bases from J, leaving 9 bases between. This CDR3 spans 14 amino acids. Per the germline V gene, CDR1 is SGHNT and CDR2 is YYREEE (reference sequence).

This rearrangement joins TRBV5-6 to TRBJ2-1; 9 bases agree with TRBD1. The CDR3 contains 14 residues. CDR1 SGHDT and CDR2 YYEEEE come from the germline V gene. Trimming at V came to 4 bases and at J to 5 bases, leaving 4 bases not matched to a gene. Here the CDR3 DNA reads TGTGCCAGCAGCACGGGACAGGGCGACAATGAGCAGTTCTTC. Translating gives CASSTGQGDNEQFF.

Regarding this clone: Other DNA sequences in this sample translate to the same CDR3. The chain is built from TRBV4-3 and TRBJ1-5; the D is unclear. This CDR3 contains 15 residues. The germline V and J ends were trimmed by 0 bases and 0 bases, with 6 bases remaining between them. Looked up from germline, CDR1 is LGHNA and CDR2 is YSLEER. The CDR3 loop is CASSQDRGSNQPQHF. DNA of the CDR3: TGCGCCAGCAGCCAAGATCGAGGTAGCAATCAGCCCCAGCATTTT.

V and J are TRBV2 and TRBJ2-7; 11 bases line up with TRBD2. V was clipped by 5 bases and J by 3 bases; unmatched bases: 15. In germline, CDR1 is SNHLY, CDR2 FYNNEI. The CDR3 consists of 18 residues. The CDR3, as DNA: TGTGCCAGCAGTTCTGGGCTAGCGGGAGGTGCGGCCGGCTACGAGCAGTACTTC. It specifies CASSSGLAGGAAGYEQYF.

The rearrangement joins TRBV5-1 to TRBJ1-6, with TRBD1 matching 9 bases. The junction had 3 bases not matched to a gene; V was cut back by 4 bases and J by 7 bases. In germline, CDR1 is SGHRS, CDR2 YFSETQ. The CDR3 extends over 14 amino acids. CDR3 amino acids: CASSLGTGNSPLHF. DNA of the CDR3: TGCGCCAGCAGCCTCGGGACAGGGAATTCACCCCTCCACTTT.

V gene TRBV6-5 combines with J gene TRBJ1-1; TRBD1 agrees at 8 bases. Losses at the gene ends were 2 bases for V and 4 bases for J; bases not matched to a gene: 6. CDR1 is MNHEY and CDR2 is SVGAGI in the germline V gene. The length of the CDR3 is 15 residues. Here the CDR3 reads CASSYGQGTATEAFF. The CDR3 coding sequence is TGTGCCAGCAGTTACGGACAGGGTACGGCCACTGAAGCTTTCTTT.

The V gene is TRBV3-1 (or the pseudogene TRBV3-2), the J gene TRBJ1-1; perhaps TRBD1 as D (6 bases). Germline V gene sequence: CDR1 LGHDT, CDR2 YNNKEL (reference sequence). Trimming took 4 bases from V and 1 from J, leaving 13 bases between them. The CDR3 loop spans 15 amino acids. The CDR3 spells CASSPQGNKNTEAFF. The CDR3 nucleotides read TGTGCCAGCAGCCCCCAGGGGAATAAGAACACTGAAGCTTTCTTT.

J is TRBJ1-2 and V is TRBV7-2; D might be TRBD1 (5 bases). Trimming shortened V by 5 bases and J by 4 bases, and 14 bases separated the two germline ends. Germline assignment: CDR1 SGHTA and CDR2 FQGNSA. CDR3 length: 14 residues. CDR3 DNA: TGTGCCAGCAGCCCGGGATCCGGGGGCTATGGCTACACCTTC. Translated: CASSPGSGGYGYTF.

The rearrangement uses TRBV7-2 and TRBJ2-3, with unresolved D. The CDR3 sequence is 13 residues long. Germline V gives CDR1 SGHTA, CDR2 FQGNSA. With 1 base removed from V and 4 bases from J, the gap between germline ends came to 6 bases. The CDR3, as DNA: TGTGCCAGCAGCTTAGTCGAGGCAGATACGCAGTATTTT. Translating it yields CASSLVEADTQYF.

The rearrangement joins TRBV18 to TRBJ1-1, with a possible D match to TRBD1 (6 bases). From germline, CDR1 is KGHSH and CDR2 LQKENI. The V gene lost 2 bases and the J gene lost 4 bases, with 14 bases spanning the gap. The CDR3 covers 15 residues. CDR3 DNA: TGTGCCAGCTCACCATTAGTCCAAGGGGGCACTGAAGCTTTCTTT. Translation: CASSPLVQGGTEAFF. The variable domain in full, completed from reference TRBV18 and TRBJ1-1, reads NAGVMQNPRHLVRRRGQEARLRCSPMKGHSHVYWYRQLPEEGLKFMVYLQKENIIDESGMPKERFSAEFPKEGPSILRIQQVVRGDSAAYFCASSPLVQGGTEAFFGQGTRLTVV.

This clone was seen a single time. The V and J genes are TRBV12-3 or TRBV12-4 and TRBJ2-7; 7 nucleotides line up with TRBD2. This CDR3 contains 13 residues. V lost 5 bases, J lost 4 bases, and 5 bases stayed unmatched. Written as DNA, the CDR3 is TGTGCCAGCAGTCCAGGGAGGGTTTACGAGCAGTACTTC. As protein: CASSPGRVYEQYF.

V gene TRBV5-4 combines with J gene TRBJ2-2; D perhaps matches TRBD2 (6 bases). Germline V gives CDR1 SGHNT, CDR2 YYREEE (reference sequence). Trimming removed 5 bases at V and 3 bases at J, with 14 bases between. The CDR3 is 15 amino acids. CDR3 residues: CASSSGGVHTGELFF. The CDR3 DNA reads TGTGCCAGCAGTTCCGGGGGAGTGCACACCGGGGAGCTGTTTTTT.

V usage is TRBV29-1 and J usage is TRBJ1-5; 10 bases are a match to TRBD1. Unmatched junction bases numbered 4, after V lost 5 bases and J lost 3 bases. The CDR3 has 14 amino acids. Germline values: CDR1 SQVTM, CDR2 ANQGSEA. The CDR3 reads CSVSGTGVNQPQHF. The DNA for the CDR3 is TGCAGCGTTTCCGGGACAGGGGTCAATCAGCCCCAGCATTTT.

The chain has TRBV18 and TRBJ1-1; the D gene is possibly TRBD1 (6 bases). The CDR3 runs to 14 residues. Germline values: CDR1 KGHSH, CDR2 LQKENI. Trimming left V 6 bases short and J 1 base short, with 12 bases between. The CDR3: CASSLGQPNTEAFF. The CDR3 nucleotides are TGTGCCAGCTCCCTCGGACAGCCGAACACTGAAGCTTTCTTT.

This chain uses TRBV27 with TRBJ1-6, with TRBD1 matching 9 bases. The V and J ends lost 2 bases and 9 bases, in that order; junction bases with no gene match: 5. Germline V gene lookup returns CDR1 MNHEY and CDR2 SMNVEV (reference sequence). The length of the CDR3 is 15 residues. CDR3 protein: CASSLGDRAFSPLHF. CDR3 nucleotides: TGTGCCAGCAGTTTAGGGGACAGGGCATTTTCACCCCTCCACTTT.

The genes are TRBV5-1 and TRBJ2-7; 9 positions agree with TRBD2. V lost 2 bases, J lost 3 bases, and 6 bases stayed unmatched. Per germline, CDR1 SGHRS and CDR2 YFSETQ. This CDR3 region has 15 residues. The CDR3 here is CASSLGSGSIYEQYF. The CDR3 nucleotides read TGCGCCAGCAGCTTAGGTAGCGGGAGTATCTACGAGCAGTACTTC. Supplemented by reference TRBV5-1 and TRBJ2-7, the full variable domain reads KAGVTQTPRYLIKTRGQQVTLSCSPISGHRSVSWYQQTPGQGLQFLFEYFSETQRNKGNFPGRFSGRQFSNSRSEMNVSTLELGDSALYLCASSLGSGSIYEQYFGPGTRLTVT.

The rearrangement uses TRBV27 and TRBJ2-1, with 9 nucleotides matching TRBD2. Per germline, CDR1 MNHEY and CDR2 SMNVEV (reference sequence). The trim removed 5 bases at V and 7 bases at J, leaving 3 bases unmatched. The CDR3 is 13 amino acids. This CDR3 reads CASSQGLANEQFF. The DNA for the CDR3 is TGTGCCAGCAGTCAGGGACTAGCAAATGAGCAGTTCTTC.

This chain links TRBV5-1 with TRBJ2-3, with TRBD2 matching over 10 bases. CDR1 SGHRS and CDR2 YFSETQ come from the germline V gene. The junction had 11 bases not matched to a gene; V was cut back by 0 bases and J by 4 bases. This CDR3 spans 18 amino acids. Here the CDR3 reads CASSLVQGTSVASDTQYF. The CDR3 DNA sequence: TGCGCCAGCAGCTTGGTTCAGGGGACTAGCGTTGCCTCAGATACGCAGTATTTT.

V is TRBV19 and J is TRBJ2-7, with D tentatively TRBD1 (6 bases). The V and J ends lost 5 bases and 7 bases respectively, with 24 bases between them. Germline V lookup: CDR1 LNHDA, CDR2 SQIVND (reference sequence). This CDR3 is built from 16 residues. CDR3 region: CASSVYPGHRGEEQYF. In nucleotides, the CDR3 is TGTGCCAGTAGTGTATATCCGGGACATCGGGGTGAAGAGCAGTACTTC.

CDR3 amino acids: CARQLAGIGEQYF. The CDR3 DNA reads TGTGCCAGACAACTAGCGGGAATCGGCGAGCAGTACTTC. This sequence joins TRBV19 and TRBJ2-7; 10 bases line up with TRBD2. Germline lookup yields CDR1 LNHDA and CDR2 SQIVND (reference sequence). The junction had 8 bases not matched to a gene; V was cut back by 9 bases and J by 6 bases. The CDR3 contains 13 residues.

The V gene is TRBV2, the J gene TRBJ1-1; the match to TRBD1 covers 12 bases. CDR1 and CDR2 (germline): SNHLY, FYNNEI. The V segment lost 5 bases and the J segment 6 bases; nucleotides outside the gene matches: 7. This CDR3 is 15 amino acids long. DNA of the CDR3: TGTGCCAGCAGTCAGATGGGACAGGGGGCTTCTGAAGCTTTCTTT. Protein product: CASSQMGQGASEAFF.